The 2 T cell receptor beta chains given below trace back to one sample, sequenced in a study of cytomegalovirus exposure and HLA in healthy donors. The PCR was carried out with 60 Vbeta primers and 13 Jbeta primers. Assay: immunoSEQ multiplex PCR; the TCRdb copy retains only in-frame clones and omits some. The sample lists approximately 150,000 clones; about 75% were seen once. The specimen was PBMCs. The receptor set was obtained from a woman aged 25-40 years in good health and CMV-seronegative.

This chain connects TRBV5-6 to TRBJ1-2; tentatively, D is TRBD1 (5 bases). V shed 0 bases and J shed 4 bases, with 16 bases lying between them. The germline V gene encodes CDR1 SGHDT and CDR2 YYEEEE. This CDR3 has 16 residues. The CDR3 sequence: CASSLAHQGGIYGYTF. The CDR3 region has the DNA TGTGCCAGCAGCTTGGCCCACCAGGGAGGTATCTATGGCTACACCTTC.

This clone was seen only once. The rearrangement links TRBV12-2 to TRBJ2-3; no check of the table's D call, TRBD2, against the DNA was made. TRBV12-2 is termed a pseudogene. The CDR3 covers 14 residues. This chain's CDR3 is CASRTQGGVDTQYF. The DNA of the CDR3 is TGTGCAAGTCGAACACAGGGAGGGGTAGATACGCAGTATTTT.